Below, 12 T cell receptor beta chains from the same sample are listed, as sequenced in a study of blood T cell repertoires in COVID-19 (TCRdb year 2020). The library was prepared using the immunoSEQ multiplex PCR assay. TCRdb limited this immuneACCESS table to in-frame rearrangements with V and J called. A share of clones is missing; checked studies link under half to unresolved V genes, and the rest is unexplained. The sample table holds about 160,000 clones, of which approximately 88% were seen once. The ten largest make up 2.9% of the sample. The sequenced material came from peripheral blood. The receptors here all came from an older woman with acute or convalescent COVID-19.

The chain recombines TRBV7-2 with TRBJ2-7; D might be TRBD2 (6 bases). The CDR3 consists of 18 residues. V was pared by 0 bases and J by 2 bases, with 20 bases between. Looked up from germline, CDR1 is SGHTA and CDR2 is FQGNSA. CDR3 sequence: CASSLAGSAGWTAYEQYF. The CDR3 bases are TGTGCCAGCAGCTTAGCGGGGTCTGCGGGGTGGACTGCCTACGAGCAGTACTTC.

This clone was counted a single time. The chain has TRBV3-1 (or the pseudogene TRBV3-2) and TRBJ2-7, with 10 bases fitting TRBD1. Looked up from germline, CDR1 is LGHDT and CDR2 is YNNKEL (reference sequence). The CDR3 covers 14 residues. V shed 5 bases and J 4 bases; nucleotides not matched to a gene: 5. The CDR3 reads CASSDRGQEYEQYF. The CDR3 region has the DNA TGTGCCAGCAGCGACAGGGGGCAGGAATACGAGCAGTACTTC.

The V and J genes are TRBV27 and TRBJ1-6; 11 nucleotides match TRBD1. Germline V gene data show CDR1 as MNHEY and CDR2 as SMNVEV (reference sequence). CDR3 length: 16 amino acids. The ends lost 6 bases at V and 7 bases at J; junction bases unmatched: 8. The CDR3 DNA reads TGTGCCAGCAGGTTAGGGGGACAGGGGGTAAATTCACCCCTCCACTTT. Protein: CASRLGGQGVNSPLHF.

V gene TRBV7-3 combines with J gene TRBJ2-2, with TRBD2 as a possible D gene (6 bases). V lost 5 bases and J lost 1, with 11 bases in between. The CDR3 has 15 amino acids. In germline, CDR1 is SGHTA, CDR2 FQGTGA. CDR3 residues: CASSPGGMNTGELFF. CDR3 sequence (DNA): TGTGCCAGCAGCCCTGGGGGGATGAACACCGGGGAGCTGTTTTTT.

Of note for this clone: This CDR3 is also generated by other DNA sequences in the sample. The gene calls are TRBV19 and TRBJ1-2, with 8 bases aligning to TRBD1. V lost 8 bases and J lost 2; bases outside the gene matches: 7. This CDR3 comprises 14 residues. From germline, CDR1 is LNHDA and CDR2 SQIVND (reference sequence). CDR3 in amino acids: CASSIPGGNYGYTF. CDR3 DNA: TGTGCCAGTTCGATCCCAGGGGGCAACTATGGCTACACCTTC.

V and J are TRBV30 and TRBJ1-2; D gene ambiguous. This CDR3 spans 13 amino acids. Germline V lookup: CDR1 GTSNPN, CDR2 SVGIG (reference sequence). V was pared by 0 bases and J by 2 bases, with 7 bases between. The CDR3, as DNA: TGTGCCTGGAGTGTAATACAGAACTATGGCTACACCTTC. Translated: CAWSVIQNYGYTF.

V gene TRBV9 combines with J gene TRBJ1-2, with D unresolved. The germline V gene encodes CDR1 SGDLS and CDR2 YYNGEE. This CDR3 has 18 amino acids. V was clipped by 1 base and J by 4 bases, with 23 bases between them. The CDR3 region is CASSVTREGLIYPYGYTF. The DNA for the CDR3 is TGTGCCAGCAGCGTAACGAGGGAGGGTCTGATATACCCCTATGGCTACACCTTC.

J is TRBJ1-2 and V is TRBV5-6; no reliable D call. Deletions cut 5 bases from V and 3 bases from J, with 14 bases between. The V gene's germline CDR1 is SGHDT and CDR2 YYEEEE. The CDR3 has 14 residues. The CDR3 protein is CASREPGLDYGYTF. The CDR3 coding sequence is TGTGCCAGCAGAGAGCCCGGTTTAGACTATGGCTACACCTTC.

CDR3 in DNA: TGTGCCAGCAGTTCGGACAGGGAGAACACTGAAGCTTTCTTT. Translation gives CASSSDRENTEAFF. V gene TRBV6-5 combines with J gene TRBJ1-1; 8 nucleotides align to TRBD1. CDR3 length equals 14 residues. The germline CDR1 and CDR2 sequences are MNHEY and SVGAGI. The V segment lost 4 bases and the J segment 1 base; nucleotides outside the gene matches: 2.

The rearrangement joins TRBV9 to TRBJ1-1; TRBD1 is a possible D gene (5 bases). This CDR3 has 17 residues. Trimming cost V 4 bases and J 2 bases, with 21 bases left between them. CDR1 is SGDLS and CDR2 is YYNGEE in the germline V gene. The CDR3 nucleotides read TGTGCCAGCAGCAAAAGGGTGTGGACGGGGGATAACACTGAAGCTTTCTTT. It yields the protein CASSKRVWTGDNTEAFF.

The chain couples TRBV5-1 to TRBJ2-3; D is possibly TRBD2 (6 bases). The germline V and J ends were trimmed by 4 bases and 2 bases, with 14 bases remaining between them. Germline V gene sequence: CDR1 SGHRS, CDR2 YFSETQ. The CDR3 has 15 residues. CDR3: CASSQLASSTDTQYF. DNA for the CDR3: TGCGCCAGCAGCCAACTAGCCTCCTCCACAGATACGCAGTATTTT.

This clone was seen ten or more times. The J gene is TRBJ2-2, the V gene TRBV6-5; tentatively, D is TRBD1 (5 bases). V lost 10 bases, J lost 1 base, and 13 bases lay in between. Germline V gives CDR1 MNHEY, CDR2 SVGAGI. The CDR3 covers 14 residues. CDR3 in DNA: TGTGCCACTGGTTACAGGAGGAACACCGGGGAGCTGTTTTTT. Its translation: CATGYRRNTGELFF.